Described below is a single T cell receptor beta chain sequence and its context. The sample belongs to a study of T cell changes during pregnancy in multiple sclerosis. Measured with immunoSEQ multiplex PCR; TCRdb has only the in-frame clones, and not every one. Here the sample spans tens of thousands of clones, roughly nine tenths being singletons. This clonotype was obtained from a female donor with multiple sclerosis, enrolled in a pregnancy study. The starting material was CD8+ T cells from peripheral blood mononuclear cells, obtained in the second trimester of pregnancy.

The CDR3 DNA sequence: TGTGCCAGCAAGACCAGAGGGCCTGGAAACACCATATATTTT. Its translation: CASKTRGPGNTIYF. V gene TRBV6-6 combines with J gene TRBJ1-3; D gene ambiguous. The CDR3 loop spans 14 amino acids. Germline V gene data show CDR1 as MNHNY and CDR2 as SVGAGI (reference sequence). V was trimmed by 7 bases and J by 2 bases, leaving 12 bases between them.